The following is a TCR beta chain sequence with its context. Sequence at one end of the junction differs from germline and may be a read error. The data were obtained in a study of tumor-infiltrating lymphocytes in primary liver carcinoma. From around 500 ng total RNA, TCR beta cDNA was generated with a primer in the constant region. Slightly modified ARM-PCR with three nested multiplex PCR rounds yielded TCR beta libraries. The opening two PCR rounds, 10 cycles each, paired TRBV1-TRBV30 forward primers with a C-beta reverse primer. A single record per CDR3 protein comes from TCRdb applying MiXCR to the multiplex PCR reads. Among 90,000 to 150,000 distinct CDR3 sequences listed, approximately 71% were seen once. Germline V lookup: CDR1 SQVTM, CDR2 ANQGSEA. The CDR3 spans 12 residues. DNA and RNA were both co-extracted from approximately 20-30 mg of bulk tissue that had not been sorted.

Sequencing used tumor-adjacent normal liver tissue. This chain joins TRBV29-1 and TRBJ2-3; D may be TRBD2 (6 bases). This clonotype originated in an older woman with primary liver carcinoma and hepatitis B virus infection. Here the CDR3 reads CSVDDWGDTQYF. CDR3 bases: TGCAGCGTTGATGATTGGGGGGATACACAGTATTTT.